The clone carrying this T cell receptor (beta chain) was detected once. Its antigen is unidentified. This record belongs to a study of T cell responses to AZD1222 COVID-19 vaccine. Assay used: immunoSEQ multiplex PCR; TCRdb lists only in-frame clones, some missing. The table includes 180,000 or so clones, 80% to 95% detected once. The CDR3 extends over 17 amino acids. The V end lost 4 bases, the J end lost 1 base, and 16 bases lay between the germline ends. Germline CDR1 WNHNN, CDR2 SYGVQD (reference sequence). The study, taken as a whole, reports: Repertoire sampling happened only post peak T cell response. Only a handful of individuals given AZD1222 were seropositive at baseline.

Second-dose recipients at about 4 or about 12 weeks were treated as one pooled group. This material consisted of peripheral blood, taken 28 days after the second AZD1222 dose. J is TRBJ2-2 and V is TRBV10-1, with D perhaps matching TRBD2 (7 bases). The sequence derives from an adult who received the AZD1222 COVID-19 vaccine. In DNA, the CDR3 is TGCGCCAGCAGTGGGCAGGGGCCTAGCGGGAACACCGGGGAGCTGTTTTTT. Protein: CASSGQGPSGNTGELFF.